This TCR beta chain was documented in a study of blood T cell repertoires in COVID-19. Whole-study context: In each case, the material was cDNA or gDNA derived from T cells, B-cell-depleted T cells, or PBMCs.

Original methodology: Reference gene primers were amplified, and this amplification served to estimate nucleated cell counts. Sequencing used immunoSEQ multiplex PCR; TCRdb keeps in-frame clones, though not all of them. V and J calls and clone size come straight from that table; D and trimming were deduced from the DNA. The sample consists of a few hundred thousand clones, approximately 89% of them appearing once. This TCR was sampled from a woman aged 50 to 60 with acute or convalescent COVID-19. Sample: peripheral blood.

The CDR3 DNA reads TGTGCCAGCAGCCCTGGGACAGGCAATCAGCCCCAGCATTTT. It translates to CASSPGTGNQPQHF. J is TRBJ1-5 and V is TRBV7-9; 7 bases line up with TRBD1. The CDR3 contains 14 residues. The ends lost 5 bases at V and 2 bases at J; junction bases unmatched: 3. Germline values: CDR1 SEHNR, CDR2 FQNEAQ (reference sequence). Full variable domain (missing parts from reference TRBV7-9 and TRBJ1-5): DTGVSQNPRHKITKRGQNVTFRCDPISEHNRLYWYRQTLGQGPEFLTYFQNEAQLEKSRLLSDRFSAERPKGSFSTLEIQRTEQGDSAMYLCASSPGTGNQPQHFGDGTRLSIL.